This T cell receptor beta chain appears in the sequencing data of a study of identifying expanded T cells in peripheral blood. Sequencing used immunoSEQ multiplex PCR; TCRdb keeps in-frame clones, though not all of them. The sample consists of 120,000 or so clones, around four fifths of them appearing once. Healthy donors had no documented immune events, such as infections, while sampled. Trimming took 5 bases from V and 3 from J, leaving 8 bases between them. CDR1 is SEHNR and CDR2 is FQNEAQ in the germline V gene (reference sequence). The CDR3 spans 13 residues. V and J are TRBV7-9 and TRBJ1-5, with D possibly matching TRBD1 (5 bases). The clonotype was recovered from a person between 18 and 75 years old in good health. The sequenced sample consisted of blood. CDR3 nucleotides: TGTGCCAGCAGCGGGGGGGTCAATCAGCCCCAGCATTTT. Amino acids: CASSGGVNQPQHF. The full variable domain, its missing parts supplied by reference TRBV7-9 and TRBJ1-5, is DTGVSQNPRHKITKRGQNVTFRCDPISEHNRLYWYRQTLGQGPEFLTYFQNEAQLEKSRLLSDRFSAERPKGSFSTLEIQRTEQGDSAMYLCASSGGVNQPQHFGDGTRLSIL.